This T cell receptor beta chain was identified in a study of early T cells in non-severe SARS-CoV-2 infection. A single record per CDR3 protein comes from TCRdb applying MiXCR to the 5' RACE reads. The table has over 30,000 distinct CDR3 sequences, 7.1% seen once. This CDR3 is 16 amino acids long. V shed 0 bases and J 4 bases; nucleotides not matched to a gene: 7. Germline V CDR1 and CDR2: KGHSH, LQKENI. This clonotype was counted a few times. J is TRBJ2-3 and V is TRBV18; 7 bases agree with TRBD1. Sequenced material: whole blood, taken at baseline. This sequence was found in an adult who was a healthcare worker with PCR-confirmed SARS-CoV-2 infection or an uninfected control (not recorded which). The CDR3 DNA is TGTGCCAGCTCACCACCCCGAGGGGGCGTCGCAGATACGCAGTATTTT. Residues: CASSPPRGGVADTQYF.